Listed here are 31 T cell receptor beta chains from one sample, sequenced in a study of T cell responses to AZD1222 COVID-19 vaccine (dated by TCRdb to the early 2020s). Reading the label with the study, this specimen's time point is: about 28 days (+/-7) after the second vaccine dose. The library was made by the immunoSEQ multiplex PCR assay. TCRdb mirrors the immuneACCESS table, restricted to in-frame sequences. Some clones are absent from its copies; in checked studies, under half trace to an unresolved V gene, and the reason for the others is unknown. This sample holds about 88,000 clones; 90% were observed only once. The leading ten clones occupy 5.4% of the sample. The sequences come from peripheral blood, collected 28 days after the second AZD1222 dose. The receptors were sampled from an adult who received the AZD1222 COVID-19 vaccine.

The V gene is TRBV24-1, the J gene TRBJ2-3; TRBD2 matches at 8 bases. The ends lost 2 bases at V and 2 bases at J; junction bases unmatched: 5. CDR1 is KGHDR and CDR2 is SFDVKD in the germline V gene. The CDR3 runs 16 residues. The chain's CDR3 is CATSDWRRGATDTQYF. In nucleotides, the CDR3 is TGTGCCACCAGTGATTGGCGGCGGGGGGCCACAGATACGCAGTATTTT.

The CDR3 loop reads CASRPRGQGPGGYTF. The CDR3 coding sequence is TGTGCCAGCAGACCTCGAGGTCAGGGGCCAGGAGGCTACACCTTC. This sequence joins TRBV28 and TRBJ1-2, with a tentative D call TRBD1 (6 bases). The CDR3 is 15 residues long. The germline V gene encodes CDR1 MDHEN and CDR2 SYDVKM. V lost 6 bases to trimming and J lost 8 bases, with 22 bases between them.

This chain links TRBV5-1 with TRBJ2-3; D remains ambiguous. Germline V gene lookup returns CDR1 SGHRS and CDR2 YFSETQ. CDR3 length: 14 residues. V lost 0 bases and J 2 bases, leaving 7 bases between the germline ends. The CDR3 nucleotides read TGCGCCAGCAGCTTGGGCCCCACCACAGATACGCAGTATTTT. Encoded protein: CASSLGPTTDTQYF.

V usage is TRBV30 and J usage is TRBJ1-1, with a tentative D call TRBD1 (6 bases). V was trimmed by 2 bases and J by 1 base, leaving 8 bases between them. This CDR3 comprises 13 residues. Germline V CDR1 and CDR2: GTSNPN, SVGIG (reference sequence). CDR3 amino acids: CAWSTRGNTEAFF. The CDR3 region has the DNA TGTGCCTGGAGTACCAGGGGGAACACTGAAGCTTTCTTT.

This clone has just one count. The chain employs TRBV28 and TRBJ1-5, with D possibly being TRBD1 (6 bases). There are 14 residues in the CDR3. CDR1 is MDHEN, CDR2 SYDVKM, per germline. The V and J ends lost 6 bases and 0 bases respectively, with 9 bases between them. This CDR3 is CASRGTTSNQPQHF. CDR3 DNA: TGTGCCAGCAGGGGGACAACTAGCAATCAGCCCCAGCATTTT. The variable domain in full, with the rest retrieved from reference TRBV28 and TRBJ1-5, is DVKVTQSSRYLVKRTGEKVFLECVQDMDHENMFWYRQDPGLGLRLIYFSYDVKMKEKGDIPEGYSVSREKKERFSLILESASTNQTSMYLCASRGTTSNQPQHFGDGTRLSIL.

V gene TRBV4-2 combines with J gene TRBJ2-1, with D possibly TRBD2 on 6 matching bases. The V gene's germline CDR1 is LGHNA and CDR2 YNFKEQ. V lost 0 bases, J lost 0 bases, and 9 bases lay in between. This CDR3 has 16 residues. CDR3 sequence: CASSQDGRDSYNEQFF. In nucleotides, the CDR3 is TGTGCCAGCAGCCAAGATGGGCGGGACTCCTACAATGAGCAGTTCTTC.

The V and J genes are TRBV18 and TRBJ1-2, with D perhaps TRBD1 (5 bases). Trimming shortened V by 3 bases and J by 5 bases, and 22 bases separated the two germline ends. Germline V lookup: CDR1 KGHSH, CDR2 LQKENI. This CDR3 is built from 17 residues. The CDR3, as DNA: TGTGCCAGCTCACCCGACCCAGGGCGATCAACAGAATATGGCTACACCTTC. This gives the protein CASSPDPGRSTEYGYTF.

The CDR3 DNA follows: TGTGCCAGCTCGACACCGGGACAGATGAACACCGGGGAGCTGTTTTTT. Protein product: CASSTPGQMNTGELFF. V and J are TRBV18 and TRBJ2-2; 7 bases are shared with TRBD1. The CDR3 sequence is 16 residues long. Germline V CDR1 and CDR2: KGHSH, LQKENI. Losses at the gene ends were 6 bases for V and 1 base for J; bases not matched to a gene: 8.

The chain employs TRBV7-2 and TRBJ2-7, with 11 bases that match TRBD2. This CDR3 region has 17 residues. Looked up from germline, CDR1 is SGHTA and CDR2 is FQGNSA. Trimming at V came to 0 bases and at J to 3 bases, leaving 7 bases not matched to a gene. CDR3 loop: CASSLAGLAGGFYEQYF. CDR3 nucleotide sequence: TGTGCCAGCAGCTTAGCGGGGCTAGCGGGGGGATTCTACGAGCAGTACTTC.

The chain carries TRBV28 and TRBJ2-2; perhaps TRBD2 as D (6 bases). V gave up 1 base and J gave up 1 base, with 13 bases separating them. This CDR3 spans 17 amino acids. CDR1 and CDR2 (germline): MDHEN, SYDVKM. The CDR3 coding sequence is TGTGCCAGCAGTTTATTCTCGTGGGGGGTGAACACCGGGGAGCTGTTTTTT. Translation: CASSLFSWGVNTGELFF.

This rearrangement joins TRBV10-1 to TRBJ2-7; 12 bases map to TRBD1. Trimming removed 3 bases from V and 5 bases from J; junction bases left unmatched: 8. Germline values: CDR1 WNHNN, CDR2 SYGVQD (reference sequence). The CDR3 runs 16 residues. CDR3 coding DNA: TGCGCCAGCAGTGATATTAAGGGACAGGGGGCCAACGAGCAGTACTTC. Residues: CASSDIKGQGANEQYF.

J is TRBJ1-6 and V is TRBV28; a weak D match, TRBD1 (6 bases). V was cut by 10 bases and J by 6 bases, with 13 bases left in between. The CDR3 runs 13 residues. The germline V gene encodes CDR1 MDHEN and CDR2 SYDVKM. The CDR3 region is CATRGQSNSPLHF. For the CDR3, the DNA is TGTGCCACCCGAGGACAGAGTAATTCACCCCTCCACTTT.

This chain connects TRBV9 to TRBJ1-1; no definite D call. The CDR3 covers 13 residues. The germline CDR1 and CDR2 sequences are SGDLS and YYNGEE. V was trimmed by 0 bases and J by 3 bases, leaving 6 bases between them. Here the CDR3 reads CASSVEVYTEAFF. CDR3 nucleotides: TGTGCCAGCAGCGTAGAGGTATACACTGAAGCTTTCTTT.

This rearrangement joins TRBV14 to TRBJ1-6; D is possibly TRBD1 (5 bases). The CDR3 extends over 15 amino acids. Germline CDR1 is SGHDN and CDR2 is FVKESK. Between the trimmed V and J ends, which lost 5 bases and 1 base, there was a span of 9 bases. The CDR3 DNA is TGTGCCAGCAGCTCGGGGGTTTCCTATAATTCACCCCTCCACTTT. Amino acids: CASSSGVSYNSPLHF.

The chain uses TRBV24-1 and TRBJ1-1; TRBD1 might be the D (6 bases). Germline CDR1 and CDR2: KGHDR and SFDVKD. The CDR3 runs 15 residues. V was pared by 2 bases and J by 7 bases, with 16 bases between. CDR3 in DNA: TGTGCCACCAGTGATTCCGACAGGCATGGTAATGAAGCTTTCTTT. Translated: CATSDSDRHGNEAFF.

This sequence joins TRBV15 and TRBJ2-7; D possibly matches TRBD1 or TRBD2 (7 bases each). In germline, CDR1 is LNHNV, CDR2 YYDKDF (reference sequence). The CDR3 extends over 15 amino acids. The V gene lost 0 bases and the J gene lost 7 bases, with 16 bases spanning the gap. CDR3 sequence: CATSRDQGGPREQYF. DNA of the CDR3: TGTGCCACCAGCAGAGATCAGGGGGGGCCTCGGGAGCAGTACTTC.

V is TRBV19 and J is TRBJ2-7; TRBD1 matches at 7 bases. There are 14 residues in the CDR3. Per germline, CDR1 LNHDA and CDR2 SQIVND (reference sequence). V trimming: 4 bases; J trimming: 3 bases; junction bases outside the gene matches: 6. CDR3 sequence: CASSNSGGSYEQYF. As DNA, the CDR3 is TGTGCCAGTAGTAATTCAGGGGGAAGCTACGAGCAGTACTTC.

The chain uses TRBV6-1 and TRBJ2-1; D is uncertain. V lost 1 base and J 10 bases, leaving 14 bases between the germline ends. The CDR3 length is 14 residues. The V gene's germline CDR1 is MNHNS and CDR2 SASEGT. The CDR3 nucleotides are TGTGCCAGCAGTGAAGTTGGCGCCTACCAAGAGCAGTTCTTC. This encodes CASSEVGAYQEQFF.

This clone was counted between two and nine times. The gene calls are TRBV11-2 and TRBJ1-2; TRBD1 might be the D (6 bases). Germline CDR1 is SGHAT and CDR2 is FQNNGV. The length of the CDR3 is 15 residues. The ends were cut back, 6 bases at V and 1 base at J, with 15 bases in the middle. The CDR3 bases are TGTGCCAGCAGTCTTGAACAGGGCCTTAACTATGGCTACACCTTC. This sequence encodes CASSLEQGLNYGYTF.

This sequence joins TRBV7-2 and TRBJ1-1; a possible D gene is TRBD1 (5 bases). V dropped 5 bases and J dropped 4 bases, with 14 bases sitting between them. Looked up from germline, CDR1 is SGHTA and CDR2 is FQGNSA. The CDR3 has 14 residues. CDR3 sequence: CASSPTPGGTEAFF. The DNA for the CDR3 is TGTGCCAGCAGCCCCACTCCGGGGGGCACTGAAGCTTTCTTT.

The V and J genes are TRBV5-1 and TRBJ1-2, with 8 bases identical to TRBD1. The CDR3 has 14 residues. Germline V lookup: CDR1 SGHRS, CDR2 YFSETQ. Germline trimming cut 0 bases from V and 4 bases from J; bases unmatched to any gene: 2. CDR3 sequence (DNA): TGCGCCAGCAGCTTGGAGACAGGGGCCTATGGCTACACCTTC. Translated: CASSLETGAYGYTF.

The chain joins TRBV19 to TRBJ2-7; D is unclear. The CDR3 has 14 residues. Looked up from germline, CDR1 is LNHDA and CDR2 is SQIVND (reference sequence). The V and J ends lost 2 bases and 3 bases respectively, with 11 bases between them. As DNA, the CDR3 is TGTGCCAGTAGTATAATGAACGGCAACTACGAGCAGTACTTC. It specifies CASSIMNGNYEQYF.

This clone showed up just once. The chain joins TRBV30 to TRBJ1-5; 9 bases are shared with TRBD1. The trim removed 2 bases at V and 0 bases at J, leaving 11 bases unmatched. Germline values: CDR1 GTSNPN, CDR2 SVGIG (reference sequence). The CDR3 sequence is 18 residues long. CDR3 loop: CAWSFRDRAGFSNQPQHF. The CDR3 DNA sequence: TGTGCCTGGAGTTTCCGGGACAGGGCCGGTTTTAGCAATCAGCCCCAGCATTTT. Variable domain in full (rest from reference TRBV30 and TRBJ1-5): SQTIHQWPATLVQPVGSPLSLECTVEGTSNPNLYWYRQAAGRGLQLLFYSVGIGQISSEVPQNLSASRPQDRQFILSSKKLLLSDSGFYLCAWSFRDRAGFSNQPQHFGDGTRLSIL.

The V call is TRBV5-1, the J call TRBJ1-2; D gene ambiguous. The CDR3 extends over 13 amino acids. With 4 bases removed from V and 12 bases from J, the gap between germline ends came to 19 bases. Germline CDR1 is SGHRS and CDR2 is YFSETQ. For the CDR3, the DNA is TGCGCCAGCAGCGTGGACTCACTGTCGGGCCACACCTTC. This encodes CASSVDSLSGHTF. The full variable domain, in which reference TRBV5-1 and TRBJ1-2 provide the parts outside the CDR3, is KAGVTQTPRYLIKTRGQQVTLSCSPISGHRSVSWYQQTPGQGLQFLFEYFSETQRNKGNFPGRFSGRQFSNSRSEMNVSTLELGDSALYLCASSVDSLSGHTFGSGTRLTVV.

V is TRBV6-1 and J is TRBJ1-1, with D tentatively TRBD1 (5 bases). The germline V gene has CDR1 MNHNS and CDR2 SASEGT. Trimming pared 3 bases from V and 4 bases from J, leaving 12 bases between. The CDR3 is 14 residues long. This CDR3 is CASSEPGGLTEAFF. Written as DNA, the CDR3 is TGTGCCAGCAGTGAGCCGGGGGGTCTCACTGAAGCTTTCTTT.

This clone was recorded only once. V usage is TRBV6-5 and J usage is TRBJ1-1; 8 nucleotides agree with TRBD1. The CDR3 is made up of 13 amino acids. Losses at the gene ends were 6 bases for V and 7 bases for J; bases not matched to a gene: 7. The germline gives CDR1 MNHEY, CDR2 SVGAGI. CDR3: CASRRTGTVEAFF. DNA of the CDR3: TGTGCCAGCAGGCGGACAGGGACCGTTGAAGCTTTCTTT.

The chain combines TRBV6-2 or TRBV6-3 with TRBJ1-1; the D gene is possibly TRBD1 (6 bases). The ends were cut back, 6 bases at V and 3 bases at J, with 17 bases in the middle. The CDR3 is 15 residues long. The germline V gene has CDR1 MNHEY and CDR2 SVGEGT. This CDR3 is CASSPDLTGYTEAFF. As DNA, the CDR3 is TGTGCCAGCAGCCCCGACCTAACAGGGTACACTGAAGCTTTCTTT.

This clone turned up a few times. Germline and junction disagree at one end, which may indicate a read error. This sequence joins TRBV7-7 and TRBJ1-1; D unclear. This CDR3 is built from 13 residues. Germline loops: CDR1 SSHAT, CDR2 FNYEAQ (reference sequence). The CDR3: CASSLILNTEAFF. The CDR3 nucleotides are TGTGCTAGCAGCTTAATCCTGAACACTGAAGCTTTCTTT.

The chain joins TRBV5-8 to TRBJ1-1; 9 positions match TRBD1. V lost 2 bases and J lost 1; bases outside the gene matches: 6. This CDR3 region has 16 residues. In germline, CDR1 is SGHTS, CDR2 YDEGEE. CDR3 residues: CASSFRLGQGNTEAFF. The CDR3, as DNA: TGTGCCAGCAGCTTCCGCCTGGGACAGGGGAACACTGAAGCTTTCTTT.

There are a few counts of this clone. The V call is TRBV18, the J call TRBJ1-1; 8 nucleotides match TRBD1. V lost 3 bases, J lost 5 bases, and 14 bases stayed unmatched. CDR3 length: 17 amino acids. Germline V gene lookup returns CDR1 KGHSH and CDR2 LQKENI. The CDR3 DNA reads as TGTGCCAGCTCACCTACGGTGGGACAGGCGGTAAGGACTGAAGCTTTCTTT. Its translation is CASSPTVGQAVRTEAFF.

This chain connects TRBV3-1 (or the pseudogene TRBV3-2) to TRBJ2-7; D may be TRBD1 or TRBD2 (5 bases each). The CDR3 covers 13 residues. The V end lost 6 bases, the J end lost 5 bases, and 14 bases lay between the germline ends. Germline CDR1 is LGHDT and CDR2 is YNNKEL (reference sequence). The chain's CDR3 is CASRRGEGHEQYF. In DNA, the CDR3 is TGTGCCAGCAGACGTGGCGAGGGGCACGAGCAGTACTTC.